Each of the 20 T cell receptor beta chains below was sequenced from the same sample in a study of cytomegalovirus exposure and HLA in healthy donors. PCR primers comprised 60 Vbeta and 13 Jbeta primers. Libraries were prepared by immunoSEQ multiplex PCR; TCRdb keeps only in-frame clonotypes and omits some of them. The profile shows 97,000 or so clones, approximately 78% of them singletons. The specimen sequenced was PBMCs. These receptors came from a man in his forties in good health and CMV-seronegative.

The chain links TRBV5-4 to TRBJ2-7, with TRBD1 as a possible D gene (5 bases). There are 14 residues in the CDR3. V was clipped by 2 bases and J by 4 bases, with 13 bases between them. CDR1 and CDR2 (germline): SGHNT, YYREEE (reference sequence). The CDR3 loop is CASSLGQGNYEQYF. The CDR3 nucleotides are TGTGCCAGCAGCTTAGGCCAGGGTAATTACGAGCAGTACTTC.

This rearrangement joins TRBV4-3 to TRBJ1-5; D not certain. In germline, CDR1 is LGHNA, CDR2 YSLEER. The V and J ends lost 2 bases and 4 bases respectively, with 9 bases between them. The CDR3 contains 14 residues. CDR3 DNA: TGCGCCAGCAGCCAAAATACTAGAAATCAGCCCCAGCATTTT. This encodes CASSQNTRNQPQHF.

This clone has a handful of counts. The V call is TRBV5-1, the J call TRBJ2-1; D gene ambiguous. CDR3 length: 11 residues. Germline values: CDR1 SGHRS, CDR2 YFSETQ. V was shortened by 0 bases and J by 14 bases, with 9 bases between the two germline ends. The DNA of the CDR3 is TGCGCCAGCAGCTTGGAACAAGTAAAGTTCTTC. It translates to CASSLEQVKFF.

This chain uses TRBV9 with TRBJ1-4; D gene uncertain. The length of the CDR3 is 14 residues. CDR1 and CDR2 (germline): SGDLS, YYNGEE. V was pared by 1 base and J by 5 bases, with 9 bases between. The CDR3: CASSVWATNEKLFF. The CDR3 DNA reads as TGTGCCAGCAGCGTATGGGCGACCAATGAAAAACTGTTTTTT.

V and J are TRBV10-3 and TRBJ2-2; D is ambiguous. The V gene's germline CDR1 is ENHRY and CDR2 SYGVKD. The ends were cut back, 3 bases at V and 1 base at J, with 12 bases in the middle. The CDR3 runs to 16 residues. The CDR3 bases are TGTGCCATCAGTGACCCTTACAGACAGAACACCGGGGAGCTGTTTTTT. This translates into CAISDPYRQNTGELFF.

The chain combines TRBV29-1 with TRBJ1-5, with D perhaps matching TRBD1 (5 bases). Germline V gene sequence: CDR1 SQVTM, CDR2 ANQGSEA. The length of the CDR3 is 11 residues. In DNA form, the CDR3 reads TGCAGTGGAGGGGAGGATCAGCCCCAGCATTTT. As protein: CSGGEDQPQHF.

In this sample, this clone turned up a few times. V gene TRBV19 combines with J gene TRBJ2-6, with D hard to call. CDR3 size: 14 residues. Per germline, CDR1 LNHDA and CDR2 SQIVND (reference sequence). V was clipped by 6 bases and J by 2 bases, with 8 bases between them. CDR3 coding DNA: TGTGCCAGTAGGGGTGGAGCTGGGGCCAACGTCCTGACTTTC. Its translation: CASRGGAGANVLTF.

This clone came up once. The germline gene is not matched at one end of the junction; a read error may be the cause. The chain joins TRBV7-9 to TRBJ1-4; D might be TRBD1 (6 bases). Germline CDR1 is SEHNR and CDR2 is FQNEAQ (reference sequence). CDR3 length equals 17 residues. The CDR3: CSSSPGEGGRTREKLFF. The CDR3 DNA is TGTTCCAGCAGCCCCGGGGAGGGGGGCAGGACCAGAGAAAAACTGTTTTTT.

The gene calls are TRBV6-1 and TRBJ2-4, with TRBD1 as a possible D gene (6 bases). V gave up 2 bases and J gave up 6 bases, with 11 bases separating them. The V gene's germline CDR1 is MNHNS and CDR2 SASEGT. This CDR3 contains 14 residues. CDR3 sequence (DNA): TGTGCCAGCAGTGAACTTGGACAGAGAAACATTCAGTACTTC. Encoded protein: CASSELGQRNIQYF.

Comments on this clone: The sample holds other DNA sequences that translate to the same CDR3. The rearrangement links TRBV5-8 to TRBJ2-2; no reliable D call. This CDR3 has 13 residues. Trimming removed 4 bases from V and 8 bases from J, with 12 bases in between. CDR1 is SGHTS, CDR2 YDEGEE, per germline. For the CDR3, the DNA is TGTGCCAGCAGCCTAGGATTTCCGGGGGAGCTGTTTTTT. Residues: CASSLGFPGELFF.

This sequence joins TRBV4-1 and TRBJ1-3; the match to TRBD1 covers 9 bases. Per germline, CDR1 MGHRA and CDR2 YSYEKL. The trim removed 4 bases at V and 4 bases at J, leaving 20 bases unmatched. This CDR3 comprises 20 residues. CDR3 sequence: CASSPKLGTGLKWSGNTIYF. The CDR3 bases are TGCGCCAGCAGCCCGAAATTAGGGACAGGGCTTAAATGGTCAGGAAACACCATATATTTT.

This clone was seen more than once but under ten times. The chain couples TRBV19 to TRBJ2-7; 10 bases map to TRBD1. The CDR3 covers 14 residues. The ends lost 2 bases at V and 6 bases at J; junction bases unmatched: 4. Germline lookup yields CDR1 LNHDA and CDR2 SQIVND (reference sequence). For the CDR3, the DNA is TGTGCCAGTAGTATACCGGGACAGGGGAGCGAGCAGTACTTC. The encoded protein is CASSIPGQGSEQYF.

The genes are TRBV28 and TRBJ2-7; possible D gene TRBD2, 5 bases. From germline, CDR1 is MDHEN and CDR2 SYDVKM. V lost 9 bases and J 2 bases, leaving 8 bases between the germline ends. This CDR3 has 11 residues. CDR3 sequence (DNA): TGTGCCAGTTCCGGGGCCTACGAGCAGTACTTC. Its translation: CASSGAYEQYF.

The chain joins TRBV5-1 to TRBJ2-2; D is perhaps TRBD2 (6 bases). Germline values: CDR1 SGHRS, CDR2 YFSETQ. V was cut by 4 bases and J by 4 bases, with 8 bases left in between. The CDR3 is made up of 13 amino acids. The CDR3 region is CASSTEGTGELFF. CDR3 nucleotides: TGCGCCAGCAGCACGGAGGGCACCGGGGAGCTGTTTTTT.

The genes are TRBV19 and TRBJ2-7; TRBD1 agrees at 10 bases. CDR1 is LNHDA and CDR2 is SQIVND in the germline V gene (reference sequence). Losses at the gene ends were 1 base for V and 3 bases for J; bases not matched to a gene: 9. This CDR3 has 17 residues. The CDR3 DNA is TGTGCCAGTAGTATAGCAACCCCGGACAGGGGGGTCTACGAGCAGTACTTC. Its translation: CASSIATPDRGVYEQYF.

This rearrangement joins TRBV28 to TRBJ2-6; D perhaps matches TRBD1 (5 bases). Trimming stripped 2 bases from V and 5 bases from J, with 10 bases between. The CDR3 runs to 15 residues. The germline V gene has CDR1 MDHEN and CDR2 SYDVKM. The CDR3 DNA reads TGTGCCAGCAGTTTAAGGCAGGGCTGGGCCAACGTCCTGACTTTC. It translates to CASSLRQGWANVLTF. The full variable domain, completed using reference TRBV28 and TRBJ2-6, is DVKVTQSSRYLVKRTGEKVFLECVQDMDHENMFWYRQDPGLGLRLIYFSYDVKMKEKGDIPEGYSVSREKKERFSLILESASTNQTSMYLCASSLRQGWANVLTFGAGSRLTVL.

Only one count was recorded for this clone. The CDR3 DNA sequence: TGTGCCAGCAGTTACTTTGCAGCGGGGGGGAACAATGAGCAGTTCTTC. It codes for CASSYFAAGGNNEQFF. The genes are TRBV6-5 and TRBJ2-1; 10 bases are shared with TRBD2. The length of the CDR3 is 16 residues. Trimming at V came to 1 base and at J to 5 bases, leaving 5 bases not matched to a gene. CDR1 and CDR2 (germline): MNHEY, SVGAGI.

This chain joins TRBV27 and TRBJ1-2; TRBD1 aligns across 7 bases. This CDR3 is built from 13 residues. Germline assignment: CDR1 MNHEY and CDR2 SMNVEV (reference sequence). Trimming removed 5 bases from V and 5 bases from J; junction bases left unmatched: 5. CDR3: CASSPKGQYGYTF. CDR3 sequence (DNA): TGTGCCAGCAGTCCTAAGGGACAGTATGGCTACACCTTC.

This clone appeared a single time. DNA of the CDR3: TGTGCCAGCAGGGATAGCGGGGGGATAAGTGAGCAGTTCTTC. It specifies CASRDSGGISEQFF. The V gene is TRBV6-5, the J gene TRBJ2-1; 10 nucleotides match TRBD2. Germline CDR1 is MNHEY and CDR2 is SVGAGI. V was pared by 6 bases and J by 9 bases, with 8 bases of the junction left unmatched. The CDR3 is 14 residues long.

The DNA for the CDR3 is TGTGCCAGCAGCCCACGGACAGGGATTAACTATGGCTACACCTTC. It translates to CASSPRTGINYGYTF. The chain carries TRBV5-4 and TRBJ1-2, with 8 bases aligning to TRBD1. CDR1 and CDR2 (germline): SGHNT, YYREEE (reference sequence). V lost 4 bases, J lost 1 base, and 6 bases stayed unmatched. This CDR3 comprises 15 residues.